This T cell receptor beta chain was captured in a study of cytomegalovirus exposure and HLA in healthy donors. Findings of the study overall: Most TCR beta V segments were productive about 87% or about 30% of the time in an earlier analysis. By HLA locus, TCR association rates varied in a later analysis, with DRB1 showing the most and HLA-C the fewest.

This clone was seen a few times. Its antigen remains unidentified. The PCR was carried out with 60 Vbeta primers and 13 Jbeta primers. The table came from immunoSEQ multiplex PCR; TCRdb's copy has only in-frame clones and leaves some out. The sample includes roughly 130,000 clones, 80% to 85% of them seen just once. This clonotype originated in a male donor in good health and CMV-seropositive. Sample: PBMCs.

CDR3 sequence reads: CASSSRGGGEETQYF. CDR3 DNA sequence: TGCGCCAGCAGCTCCCGAGGCGGGGGGGAAGAGACCCAGTACTTC. The chain joins TRBV5-1 to TRBJ2-5; 9 bases line up with TRBD2. Germline lookup yields CDR1 SGHRS and CDR2 YFSETQ. This CDR3 contains 15 residues. The J segment lost 3 bases and the V segment lost 3 bases, leaving 6 bases of the junction unmatched. Full variable domain (missing parts from reference TRBV5-1 and TRBJ2-5): KAGVTQTPRYLIKTRGQQVTLSCSPISGHRSVSWYQQTPGQGLQFLFEYFSETQRNKGNFPGRFSGRQFSNSRSEMNVSTLELGDSALYLCASSSRGGGEETQYFGPGTRLLVL.